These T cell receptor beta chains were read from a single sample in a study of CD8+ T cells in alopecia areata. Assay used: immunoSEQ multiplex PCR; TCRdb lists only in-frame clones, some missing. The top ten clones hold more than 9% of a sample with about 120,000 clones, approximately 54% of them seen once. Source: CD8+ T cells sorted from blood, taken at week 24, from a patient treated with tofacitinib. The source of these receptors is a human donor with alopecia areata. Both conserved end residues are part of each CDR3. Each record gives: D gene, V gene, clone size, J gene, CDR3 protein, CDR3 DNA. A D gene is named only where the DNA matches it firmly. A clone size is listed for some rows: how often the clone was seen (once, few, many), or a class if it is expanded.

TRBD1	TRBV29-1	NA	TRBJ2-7	CSVDSGTAYEQYF	TGCAGCGTTGACTCCGGGACAGCCTACGAGCAGTACTTC
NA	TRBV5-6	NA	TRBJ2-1	CASSLVANEQFF	TGTGCCAGCAGCTTGGTCGCCAATGAGCAGTTCTTC
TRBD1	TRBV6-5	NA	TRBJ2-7	CASSRTGTGGNEQYF	TGTGCCAGCAGCCGGACCGGGACAGGGGGGAACGAGCAGTACTTC
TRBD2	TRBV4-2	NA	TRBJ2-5	CASSPPGGGGETQYF	TGTGCCAGCAGCCCCCCCGGCGGGGGGGGAGAGACCCAGTACTTC
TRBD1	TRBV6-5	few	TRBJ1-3	CASGSTGSGNTIYF	TGTGCCAGCGGATCGACAGGGTCTGGAAACACCATATATTTT
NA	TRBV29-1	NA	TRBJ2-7	CSVEGSSYEQYF	TGCAGCGTTGAAGGCAGCTCCTACGAGCAGTACTTC
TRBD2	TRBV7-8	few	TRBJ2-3	CASSPRRLAVTDTQYF	TGTGCCAGCTCACCCAGGCGGCTAGCGGTCACAGATACGCAGTATTTT
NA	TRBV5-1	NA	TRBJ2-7	CASSLRGGTASYEQYF	TGCGCCAGCAGCTTGCGGGGAGGGACAGCCTCCTACGAGCAGTACTTC
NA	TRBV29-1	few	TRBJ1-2	CSEHRDGDGYTF	TGCAGCGAACACAGGGATGGCGATGGCTACACCTTC
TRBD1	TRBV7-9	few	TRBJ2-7	CASTTGGEQYF	TGTGCCAGTACTACAGGGGGGGAGCAGTACTTC
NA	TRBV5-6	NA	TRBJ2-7	CASSLAEQFYEQYF	TGTGCCAGCAGCTTGGCCGAACAGTTCTACGAGCAGTACTTC
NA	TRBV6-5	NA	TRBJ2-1	CASSRGGEANEQFF	TGTGCCAGCAGCCGGGGCGGGGAAGCCAATGAGCAGTTCTTC
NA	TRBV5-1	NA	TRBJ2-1	CASSFQGYNEQFF	TGCGCCAGCAGCTTTCAGGGCTACAATGAGCAGTTCTTC
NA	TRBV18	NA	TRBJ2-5	CASSPMEGLGETQYF	TGTGCCAGCTCACCAATGGAGGGCTTAGGAGAGACCCAGTACTTC
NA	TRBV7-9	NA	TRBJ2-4	CASSSGYQGPENIQYF	TGTGCCAGCAGCTCTGGGTACCAGGGCCCTGAAAACATTCAGTACTTC
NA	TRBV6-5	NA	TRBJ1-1	CASSDREGDTEAFF	TGTGCCAGCAGTGATAGAGAGGGGGACACTGAAGCTTTCTTT
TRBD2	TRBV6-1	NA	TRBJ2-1	CASSEGTSGGNEQFF	TGTGCCAGCAGTGAAGGGACTAGCGGGGGAAATGAGCAGTTCTTC
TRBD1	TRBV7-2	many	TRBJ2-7	CASSDRDRRPLPFYEQYF	TGTGCCAGCAGCGATCGGGACAGGAGACCCTTGCCTTTCTACGAGCAGTACTTC
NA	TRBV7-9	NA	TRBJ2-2	CAGRKGTWNTGELFF	TGTGCCGGAAGGAAGGGTACATGGAACACCGGGGAGCTGTTTTTT
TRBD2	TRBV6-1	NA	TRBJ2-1	CASSESSGEGGEQFF	TGTGCCAGCAGTGAAAGTAGCGGGGAAGGGGGTGAGCAGTTCTTC
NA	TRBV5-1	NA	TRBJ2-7	CASRVSSGDEQYF	TGCGCCAGCAGAGTCTCCTCTGGCGACGAGCAGTACTTC
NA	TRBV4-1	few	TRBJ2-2	CASSFGAHPTNTGELFF	TGCGCCAGCAGCTTCGGGGCCCACCCCACGAACACCGGGGAGCTGTTTTTT
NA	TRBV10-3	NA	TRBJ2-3	CAISGNWVAETDTQYF	TGTGCCATCAGTGGAAATTGGGTAGCGGAAACAGATACGCAGTATTTT
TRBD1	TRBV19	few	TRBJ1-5	CASTPTGEGNQPQHF	TGTGCCAGTACCCCGACAGGGGAAGGCAATCAGCCCCAGCATTTT
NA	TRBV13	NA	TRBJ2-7	CASSFLMGARAEQYF	TGTGCCAGCAGCTTTTTAATGGGGGCGCGGGCCGAGCAGTACTTC
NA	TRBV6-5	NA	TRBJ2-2	CASTINPGLTGELFF	TGTGCCAGCACCATAAACCCGGGGCTCACCGGGGAGCTGTTTTTT
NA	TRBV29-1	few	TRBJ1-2	CSVGSDGYTF	TGCAGCGTTGGATCCGATGGCTACACCTTC